A single sample is the source of the 31 T cell receptor beta chains below, sequenced in a study of response to subunit inactivated influenza vaccine. TCRdb called the RT-PCR reads again in MiXCR, with one record for every CDR3 protein. The sample includes fewer than 700,000 distinct CDR3 sequences, about an eighth seen only once; the top ten take 10% to 15%. Here the sequenced sample was PBMCs from blood, taken roughly 48 days after vaccination. The receptors shown here come from a man aged 50-59 years who received an inactivated influenza vaccine.

This clonotype was seen only a few times. This chain uses TRBV7-9 with TRBJ2-6; D gene ambiguous. The ends were cut back, 3 bases at V and 2 bases at J, with 8 bases in the middle. Germline CDR1 reads SEHNR; CDR2 reads FQNEAQ (reference sequence). The CDR3 consists of 15 residues. The DNA of the CDR3 is TGTGCCAGCAGCTTCCACAGACCTGGGGCCAACGTCCTGACTTTC. Amino acids: CASSFHRPGANVLTF.

This clonotype came up a few times. The chain is built from TRBV7-6 and TRBJ1-5; D is possibly TRBD1 (5 bases). Germline V CDR1 and CDR2: SGHVS, FNYEAQ. The germline V and J ends were trimmed by 5 bases and 2 bases, with 19 bases remaining between them. The CDR3 totals 17 residues. CDR3 DNA sequence: TGTGCCAGCAGCCTCCTGGTGCCGGGGGTTGGCAATCAGCCCCAGCATTTT. Protein sequence: CASSLLVPGVGNQPQHF.

This clonotype has ten or more counts. The chain has TRBV20-1 and TRBJ2-7; perhaps TRBD2 as D (6 bases). Per germline, CDR1 DFQATT and CDR2 SNEGSKA (reference sequence). V shed 7 bases and J shed 4 bases, with 8 bases lying between them. The CDR3 spans 10 residues. CDR3: CSGLEYEQYF. The CDR3 DNA reads TGCAGTGGACTAGAGTACGAGCAGTACTTC.

This clonotype was detected a few times. The chain recombines TRBV5-1 with TRBJ2-5, with D tentatively TRBD2 (5 bases). Germline CDR1 is SGHRS and CDR2 is YFSETQ. CDR3 size: 14 residues. Trimming cost V 6 bases and J 6 bases, with 18 bases left between them. CDR3 bases: TGCGCCAGCACCTTACTAGATTCTACGCAGACCCAGTACTTC. It is translated as CASTLLDSTQTQYF.

This clonotype was seen ten or more times. The V gene is TRBV5-5, the J gene TRBJ2-3; no reliable D call. The V gene's germline CDR1 is SGHKS and CDR2 YYEKEE (reference sequence). The V gene lost 0 bases and the J gene lost 6 bases, with 11 bases spanning the gap. The CDR3 covers 14 residues. CDR3 sequence reads: CASSLDRWTDTQYF. The CDR3 bases are TGTGCCAGCAGCTTGGACAGATGGACGGATACGCAGTATTTT. Complete variable domain (other parts from reference TRBV5-5 and TRBJ2-3): DAGVTQSPTHLIKTRGQQVTLRCSPISGHKSVSWYQQVLGQGPQFIFQYYEKEERGRGNFPDRFSARQFPNYSSELNVNALLLGDSALYLCASSLDRWTDTQYFGPGTRLTVL.

J is TRBJ1-2 and V is TRBV20-1; D is undetermined. V was clipped by 0 bases and J by 6 bases, with 5 bases between them. Per germline, CDR1 DFQATT and CDR2 SNEGSKA (reference sequence). The CDR3 loop spans 11 amino acids. Here the CDR3 reads CSARESHGYTF. The CDR3 bases are TGCAGTGCTAGAGAGTCGCATGGCTACACCTTC.

The chain couples TRBV29-1 to TRBJ2-3; 9 bases line up with TRBD2. Germline V CDR1 and CDR2: SQVTM, ANQGSEA. Trimming removed 5 bases from V and 6 bases from J; junction bases left unmatched: 6. The CDR3 consists of 13 residues. CDR3 region: CSVIAGEVDTQYF. The CDR3 region has the DNA TGCAGCGTTATAGCGGGGGAGGTGGATACGCAGTATTTT.

This clonotype was recorded at least ten times. The chain couples TRBV27 to TRBJ2-3; the D gene is possibly TRBD1 (5 bases). This CDR3 has 13 amino acids. Trimming took 3 bases from V and 6 from J, leaving 10 bases between them. Germline V CDR1 and CDR2: MNHEY, SMNVEV (reference sequence). The CDR3 DNA sequence: TGTGCCAGCAGTTTTGGGGCAGAGGATACGCAGTATTTT. Translation gives CASSFGAEDTQYF.

The chain employs TRBV7-2 and TRBJ2-7; possibly TRBD1 or TRBD2 for D (5 bases each). The ends were cut back, 4 bases at V and 2 bases at J, with 15 bases in the middle. This CDR3 comprises 15 residues. CDR1 and CDR2 (germline): SGHTA, FQGNSA. In DNA, the CDR3 is TGTGCCAGCAGCTCGTACCGGGACGCCACCTACGAGCAGTACTTC. Protein sequence: CASSSYRDATYEQYF.

This clonotype was recorded many times. This chain links TRBV7-9 with TRBJ2-3; the D is unclear. Between the trimmed V and J ends, which lost 5 bases and 3 bases, there was a span of 9 bases. CDR1 SEHNR and CDR2 FQNEAQ come from the germline V gene (reference sequence). The CDR3 runs to 13 residues. The CDR3 DNA reads TGTGCCAGCAGCCAATCGGTTACAGATACGCAGTATTTT. Amino acid sequence: CASSQSVTDTQYF. Variable domain in full (rest from reference TRBV7-9 and TRBJ2-3): DTGVSQNPRHKITKRGQNVTFRCDPISEHNRLYWYRQTLGQGPEFLTYFQNEAQLEKSRLLSDRFSAERPKGSFSTLEIQRTEQGDSAMYLCASSQSVTDTQYFGPGTRLTVL.

In this sample, this clonotype turned up a few times. This CDR3 reads CASSSVPRGVNTEAFF. In nucleotides, the CDR3 is TGTGCCAGCAGCTCAGTACCCAGGGGGGTGAACACTGAAGCTTTCTTT. V and J are TRBV5-5 and TRBJ1-1; 7 positions match TRBD1. The V gene's germline CDR1 is SGHKS and CDR2 YYEKEE (reference sequence). The CDR3 length is 16 residues. Trimming at V came to 3 bases and at J to 0 bases, leaving 8 bases not matched to a gene.

The chain joins TRBV7-8 to TRBJ2-2; D unclear. This CDR3 contains 13 residues. Germline loops: CDR1 SGHVS, CDR2 FQNEAQ. Trimming removed 0 bases at V and 6 bases at J, with 5 bases between. This CDR3 reads CASSLAAAGELFF. As DNA, the CDR3 is TGTGCCAGCAGCTTAGCGGCCGCCGGGGAGCTGTTTTTT.

In this sample, this clonotype turned up a few times. The rearrangement uses TRBV6-2 or TRBV6-3 and TRBJ2-1; 9 bases fit TRBD1. The CDR3 is made up of 12 amino acids. Germline trimming cut 6 bases from V and 12 bases from J; bases unmatched to any gene: 6. The germline gives CDR1 MNHEY, CDR2 SVGEGT. CDR3 sequence: CASRGTGLRQFF. CDR3 nucleotides: TGTGCCAGCAGGGGGACAGGGTTGAGGCAGTTCTTC.

This clonotype was observed a few times. J is TRBJ2-2 and V is TRBV20-1, with 8 bases lining up with TRBD1. The V and J ends lost 0 bases and 5 bases, in that order; junction bases with no gene match: 17. The length of the CDR3 is 19 residues. Per germline, CDR1 DFQATT and CDR2 SNEGSKA (reference sequence). CDR3 bases: TGCAGTGCTAGAGATTATCTGAGGGACACAGGGGGTCGGACCGGGGAGCTGTTTTTT. It encodes CSARDYLRDTGGRTGELFF.

This clonotype has only one observation. CDR3 sequence: CASTSSAGYTDTQYF. The CDR3, as DNA: TGTGCCAGCACCTCATCGGCGGGATACACAGATACGCAGTATTTT. The chain uses TRBV7-6 and TRBJ2-3; D is possibly TRBD2 (6 bases). The CDR3 is made up of 15 amino acids. V shed 7 bases and J shed 2 bases, with 16 bases lying between them. Germline CDR1 and CDR2: SGHVS and FNYEAQ.

Turning to this clonotype: Given a much more abundant clone one base away, this may be a read error. The V call is TRBV5-1, the J call TRBJ2-1; D is ambiguous. The CDR3 consists of 11 residues. Germline CDR1 is SGHRS and CDR2 is YFSETQ. The DNA of the CDR3 is TGCGCCAGCAGCTTGGAGAATGAGCAGCTCTTC. As protein: CASSLENEQLF.

This clonotype was found many times. CDR3 loop: CASSPYSYNEQFF. The CDR3 bases are TGTGCCAGCTCACCCTACTCCTACAATGAGCAGTTCTTC. The chain combines TRBV18 with TRBJ2-1; the D is unclear. The germline V gene encodes CDR1 KGHSH and CDR2 LQKENI. Trimming cost V 3 bases and J 0 bases, with 3 bases left between them. This CDR3 has 13 residues. Drawing the rest from reference TRBV18 and TRBJ2-1, the complete variable domain is NAGVMQNPRHLVRRRGQEARLRCSPMKGHSHVYWYRQLPEEGLKFMVYLQKENIIDESGMPKERFSAEFPKEGPSILRIQQVVRGDSAAYFCASSPYSYNEQFFGPGTRLTVL.

This clonotype was counted ten times or more. V and J are TRBV10-3 and TRBJ2-3; TRBD1 matches 11 bases. Looked up from germline, CDR1 is ENHRY and CDR2 is SYGVKD. The CDR3 covers 14 residues. Trimming took 10 bases from V and 1 from J; bases not matched to a gene: 4. The CDR3 here is CATAGQGGTDTQYF. CDR3 sequence (DNA): TGTGCCACCGCGGGACAGGGGGGCACAGATACGCAGTATTTT.

V gene TRBV12-3 or TRBV12-4 combines with J gene TRBJ2-5, with a weak D call TRBD1 (7 bases). V dropped 5 bases and J dropped 1 base, with 11 bases sitting between them. The CDR3 totals 14 residues. The CDR3, as DNA: TGTGCCAGCAGTGCGGGACAGTCCCAAGAGACCCAGTACTTC. Translation: CASSAGQSQETQYF.

The chain joins TRBV5-1 to TRBJ2-5; D not certain. V was clipped by 1 base and J by 0 bases, with 10 bases between them. The CDR3 extends over 15 amino acids. Germline-derived CDR1 and CDR2 are SGHRS and YFSETQ. DNA for the CDR3: TGCGCCAGCAGCTTGAATAGGCCGGACCAAGAGACCCAGTACTTC. Its translation: CASSLNRPDQETQYF.

The chain couples TRBV20-1 to TRBJ2-7, with TRBD2 matching 7 bases. With 5 bases clipped from V and 4 bases from J, the junction kept 8 bases outside the gene matches. This CDR3 has 13 amino acids. Germline CDR1 and CDR2: DFQATT and SNEGSKA (reference sequence). The CDR3 DNA is TGCAGTGCTGAGATAGCGGGCCGGTACGAGCAGTACTTC. Protein: CSAEIAGRYEQYF.

The V call is TRBV9, the J call TRBJ2-7; the D gene could be TRBD1 or TRBD2 (6 bases each). Trimming removed 3 bases at V and 3 bases at J, with 16 bases between. Germline values: CDR1 SGDLS, CDR2 YYNGEE. The CDR3 is 15 amino acids. The CDR3 DNA is TGTGCCAGCAGCGGGGGGGCAGGGAAGGGCTACGAGCAGTACTTC. Residues: CASSGGAGKGYEQYF.

V usage is TRBV28 and J usage is TRBJ2-1, with a weak D call TRBD2 (5 bases). CDR1 and CDR2 (germline): MDHEN, SYDVKM. The CDR3 is 14 residues long. V dropped 5 bases and J dropped 4 bases, with 12 bases sitting between them. Written as DNA, the CDR3 is TGTGCCAGCAGTAAGAGCGGTACTTACAATGAGCAGTTCTTC. As protein: CASSKSGTYNEQFF. Combining the CDR3 with reference TRBV28 and TRBJ2-1 gives the whole variable domain DVKVTQSSRYLVKRTGEKVFLECVQDMDHENMFWYRQDPGLGLRLIYFSYDVKMKEKGDIPEGYSVSREKKERFSLILESASTNQTSMYLCASSKSGTYNEQFFGPGTRLTVL.

The V and J genes are TRBV12-3 or TRBV12-4 and TRBJ1-3, with TRBD1 identical over 7 bases. J gave up 0 bases and V 6 bases, and 8 bases lay outside the gene matches. CDR3 length: 16 residues. This CDR3 is CASRATGVSSGNTIYF. For the CDR3, the DNA is TGTGCCAGCAGGGCCACAGGGGTCAGCTCTGGAAACACCATATATTTT.

This clonotype was detected only a few times. The chain uses TRBV9 and TRBJ2-1; 8 nucleotides match TRBD1. The CDR3 has 15 residues. Germline assignment: CDR1 SGDLS and CDR2 YYNGEE. Unmatched junction bases numbered 8, after V lost 2 bases and J lost 7 bases. CDR3 nucleotides: TGTGCCAGCAGCGTCGCGCCGCGACAGGGGAATGAGCAGTTCTTC. Residues: CASSVAPRQGNEQFF.

This clonotype has a count of ten or more. The chain couples TRBV6-1 to TRBJ2-7; D might be TRBD1 (6 bases). V lost 6 bases and J 6 bases, leaving 18 bases between the germline ends. Germline V CDR1 and CDR2: MNHNS, SASEGT. The CDR3 runs 14 residues. The CDR3 nucleotides read TGTGCCAGCAGATCAAACACAGGGAGTCGCGAGCAGTACTTC. Amino acid sequence: CASRSNTGSREQYF.

The chain links TRBV20-1 to TRBJ2-5; D is perhaps TRBD2 (5 bases). The CDR3 covers 14 residues. Germline V lookup: CDR1 DFQATT, CDR2 SNEGSKA (reference sequence). V shed 5 bases and J shed 6 bases, with 19 bases lying between them. The CDR3, as DNA: TGCAGTGCTGGACGATGGGAGAACGGGAAGACCCAGTACTTC. The encoded protein is CSAGRWENGKTQYF.

This clonotype has a handful of counts. This chain links TRBV12-3 or TRBV12-4 with TRBJ1-2; 8 nucleotides align to TRBD1. The CDR3 contains 15 residues. V shed 7 bases and J 4 bases; nucleotides not matched to a gene: 11. The CDR3 sequence is CASTRDGTGIYGYTF. The DNA of the CDR3 is TGTGCCAGCACCCGAGACGGGACAGGCATCTATGGCTACACCTTC.

This chain joins TRBV7-9 and TRBJ2-1; 10 bases align to TRBD1. There are 13 residues in the CDR3. CDR1 and CDR2 from the germline V gene are SEHNR and FQNEAQ (reference sequence). With V trimmed by 11 bases and J by 6 bases, 7 bases remained unmatched. The CDR3 DNA reads as TGTGCCGTCGGGACAGGGGTATTCAATGAGCAGTTCTTC. This encodes CAVGTGVFNEQFF.

This clonotype has only a few counts. V gene TRBV24-1 combines with J gene TRBJ2-1; the D gene is possibly TRBD1 (6 bases). The germline gives CDR1 KGHDR, CDR2 SFDVKD. V lost 4 bases and J lost 0, with 12 bases in between. The CDR3 contains 16 residues. As DNA, the CDR3 is TGTGCCACCAGTGAAGCTACAGGGAACTCCTACAATGAGCAGTTCTTC. Its translation is CATSEATGNSYNEQFF.

The sample holds many counts of this clonotype. The chain carries TRBV12-3 or TRBV12-4 and TRBJ1-1; 9 bases are shared with TRBD1. Germline trimming cut 5 bases from V and 4 bases from J; bases unmatched to any gene: 8. CDR3 length: 15 residues. CDR3: CASSTGGLKGTEAFF. The CDR3 DNA reads TGTGCCAGCAGTACAGGGGGCCTGAAAGGCACTGAAGCTTTCTTT.